This T cell receptor (beta chain) is drawn from a study of CD8 T cells in Susac syndrome (dated by TCRdb to between 2019 and 2020). Concerning the study at large: Among the sequenced Susac syndrome patients, more than 5 had clinically active disease and about eight were in clinical remission. Whether CD8+ T cell activation and differentiation in Susac syndrome was antigen driven was tested using repertoire sequencing. At blood withdrawal, Susac syndrome patients were therapy-naive, treated with corticosteroids (with IVIg additionally given to some), or treated with IVIg alone. Study-level results and caveats: In patients with Susac syndrome, the CD4+ T cell repertoire showed no detectable clonal expansion. The study acknowledged that relatively few individuals were included in the TCR sequencing and HLA analysis.

To note about this clonotype: Its antigen remains unidentified. No base quality values were provided; no much bigger clone lies one nucleotide off.

RNA was extracted using the RNeasy kit, and about 0.45 to 1 ug of the RNA was reverse transcribed with random hexamers. The immunoSEQ multiplex PCR assay, which covers 54 Vbeta and 13 Jbeta segments, was used to amplify TCR beta CDR3 regions. To correct PCR amplification bias, a synthetic template baseline was used for both primer optimization and computational correction. Regarding the original processing steps: Reads were assigned to V, D and J genes according to IMGT and analyzed in immunoSEQ Analyzer, with only productive sequences retained. Clonality was computed as one minus Shannon entropy normalized by log2 of the number of productive unique sequences. Public and private clones were assessed among the 100 most prevalent clones of each patient and control. Clones were defined as Susac-specific when absent from the healthy and MS cohorts, from about 1,100 published viral clones and from other ImmuneACCESS disease sequences. In-frame beta chains were kept once TCRdb had trimmed the public reads at Q25 with fastp and called clones with MiXCR. Under each unique CDR3 protein, matching rows form one entry showing the most common genes and DNA. These V and J calls derive from TCRdb rather than the authors' analysis. The sample contains some 77,000 distinct CDR3 sequences, approximately 94% of them found a single time. Approximately 0.52% of the sample is taken by the ten largest.

Trimming costs V 7 bases and J 2 bases, and their ends lie 10 bases apart. Via the germline V gene (reference sequence), CDR1 is SGHNT and CDR2 YYREEE. Reading from cysteine to phenylalanine, the CDR3 counts 13 amino acids. The read is trimmed to its CDR3 DNA, 39 bases read in frame from base 1. High-throughput TCR beta sequencing profiled peripheral blood CD8+ and CD4+ T cells from healthy donors, Susac syndrome patients and multiple sclerosis patients. The Susac syndrome patients fulfilled recently defined diagnostic criteria for either definite or probable disease. Bulk CD8+ and CD4+ T cells were purified by magnetic negative isolation, while CD8+ TEMRA cells were enriched using FACS. Blood was collected in EDTA tubes and processed within 24 hours, with PBMCs isolated through density gradient centrifugation. PBMCs intended for TCR sequencing were cryopreserved in liquid nitrogen and were subsequently thawed in a 37 degrees C water bath. The sorted or isolated CD4+, CD8+ and CD8+ TEMRA cells had a purity of 90% or higher.

The receptor's source is a human donor with Susac syndrome. The rearrangement joined TRBV5-4 to TRBJ2-1; the D segment cannot be called with confidence. Source material: CD4+ T cells from PBMCs. CDR3 sequence: CASAPTAYNEQFF. Read as DNA, the sequence is TGTGCCAGCGCCCCTACAGCCTACAATGAGCAGTTCTTC.